This T cell receptor beta chain was sequenced during a study of blood T cells in healthy people across ages. Each donor's blood draw was roughly 10 milliliters of peripheral blood. Using a J-beta primer mix together with a sample-barcoded 5' primer, a second PCR was run for roughly 6 to 11 cycles. MiXCR, applied by TCRdb to the 5' RACE reads, yields one record per CDR3 protein. Among about 1.6 million distinct CDR3 sequences listed, 34% were seen once. CDR1 and CDR2 from the germline V gene are PRHDT and FYEKMQ (reference sequence). The CDR3 extends over 16 amino acids. V dropped 5 bases and J dropped 7; count of bases not matched to a gene: 13. This clonotype was found once. A much bigger clone sits one base away, suggesting this may be a read error.

This chain links TRBV13 with TRBJ2-1; 8 nucleotides line up with TRBD2. Material: blood. The clonotype comes from a woman aged 25 to 39 in good health. Written as DNA, the CDR3 is TGTGCCAGCAGCGACGGTCGAGCGGGGGTCACAAATGAGCAGTTCTTC. Translation: CASSDGRAGVTNEQFF.